The 29 T cell receptor beta chains reported below all come from one sample, sequenced in a study of T cells after yellow fever vaccination. TCRdb recomputed calls from the 5' RACE reads with MiXCR, one row per CDR3 protein. Of some 96,000 distinct CDR3 sequences listed, approximately 9% are singletons. Specimen: CD8+ T cells not binding an NS4B(214-222) dextramer, sorted from PBMCs, collected roughly 14 days after the first yellow fever vaccination. Source of these receptors: a man aged 18 to 35 who received the YFV17D yellow fever vaccine.

This chain uses TRBV15 with TRBJ1-5, with a weak D call TRBD1 (5 bases). V was clipped by 0 bases and J by 1 base, with 7 bases between them. Per the germline V gene, CDR1 is LNHNV and CDR2 is YYDKDF (reference sequence). The CDR3 runs to 15 residues. Here the CDR3 reads CATSRDRESNQPQHF. CDR3 DNA: TGTGCCACCAGCAGAGACAGGGAGAGCAATCAGCCCCAGCATTTT.

The rearrangement uses TRBV20-1 and TRBJ1-1; D gene uncertain. This CDR3 has 13 residues. Germline V gene data show CDR1 as DFQATT and CDR2 as SNEGSKA (reference sequence). V was shortened by 3 bases and J by 1 base, with 9 bases between the two germline ends. The CDR3, as DNA: TGCAGTGCTAGGCCGACATCGAACACTGAAGCTTTCTTT. It specifies CSARPTSNTEAFF.

This clonotype was counted between two and nine times. The rearrangement links TRBV21-1 to TRBJ2-5; the D segment call TRBD2 is taken from the table without a DNA check. TRBV21-1 is a pseudogene segment. This CDR3 region has 17 residues. The CDR3 spells CASSKSPAGGSQETQYF. DNA of the CDR3: TGTGCCAGCAGCAAATCCCCAGCGGGGGGTTCGCAAGAGACCCAGTACTTC.

The J gene is TRBJ2-1, the V gene TRBV28, with a possible D match to TRBD2 (5 bases). Germline assignment: CDR1 MDHEN and CDR2 SYDVKM. CDR3 size: 15 residues. Trimming took off 8 bases at V and 3 bases at J, with 17 bases between the two ends. In DNA, the CDR3 is TGTGCCAGCCGCGGGCGTGGCGTCAGCTACAATGAGCAGTTCTTC. It specifies CASRGRGVSYNEQFF.

The chain carries TRBV5-4 and TRBJ2-1, with TRBD1 matching over 11 bases. The CDR3 has 14 amino acids. Germline V lookup: CDR1 SGHNT, CDR2 YYREEE (reference sequence). The ends lost 2 bases at V and 8 bases at J; junction bases unmatched: 3. The CDR3 loop reads CASSFGTGGYEQFF. The CDR3 DNA follows: TGTGCCAGCAGCTTCGGGACAGGGGGATATGAGCAGTTCTTC.

The gene calls are TRBV6-5 and TRBJ2-7, with 8 bases identical to TRBD2. This CDR3 is 15 amino acids long. Trimming cost V 0 bases and J 6 bases; bases outside gene matches: 7. The V gene's germline CDR1 is MNHEY and CDR2 SVGAGI. The chain's CDR3 is CASSYSMSGGPEQYF. CDR3 DNA sequence: TGTGCCAGCAGTTACTCGATGTCGGGGGGGCCCGAGCAGTACTTC.

The rearrangement uses TRBV5-8 and TRBJ2-7; D is unclear. Trimming cost V 3 bases and J 0 bases, with 16 bases left between them. Germline V lookup: CDR1 SGHTS, CDR2 YDEGEE. The CDR3 covers 16 residues. This chain's CDR3 is CASSSGHHGYSYEQYF. The CDR3 region has the DNA TGTGCCAGCAGCTCCGGGCACCACGGGTACTCCTACGAGCAGTACTTC. Together with reference TRBV5-8 and TRBJ2-7, the CDR3 gives the full variable domain: EAGVTQSPTHLIKTRGQQATLRCSPISGHTSVYWYQQALGLGLQFLLWYDEGEERNRGNFPPRFSGRQFPNYSSELNVNALELEDSALYLCASSSGHHGYSYEQYFGPGTRLTVT.

This clonotype was counted only a few times. The rearrangement uses TRBV27 and TRBJ1-5; D gene uncertain. There are 15 residues in the CDR3. Germline CDR1 reads MNHEY; CDR2 reads SMNVEV (reference sequence). V gave up 6 bases and J gave up 0 bases, with 12 bases separating them. CDR3 protein: CASSGELFSNQPQHF. The CDR3 DNA is TGTGCCAGCAGCGGGGAGCTTTTTAGCAATCAGCCCCAGCATTTT.

The rearrangement joins TRBV27 to TRBJ2-3; perhaps TRBD1 as D (6 bases). The germline V gene encodes CDR1 MNHEY and CDR2 SMNVEV (reference sequence). V was cut by 4 bases and J by 3 bases, with 23 bases left in between. This CDR3 contains 18 residues. The CDR3 DNA is TGTGCCAGCAGTTGGACCCGGGACAACTTTCTGGGTACAGATACGCAGTATTTT. The encoded protein is CASSWTRDNFLGTDTQYF.

CDR3 loop: CASSYFRTLNTEAFF. The CDR3 DNA sequence: TGTGCCAGCAGTTACTTTAGGACCCTGAACACTGAAGCTTTCTTT. The J gene is TRBJ1-1, the V gene TRBV6-5; D is unresolved. This CDR3 is 15 amino acids long. Trimming removed 1 base at V and 0 bases at J, with 9 bases between. The V gene's germline CDR1 is MNHEY and CDR2 SVGAGI.

This clonotype was seen a few times. J is TRBJ1-2 and V is TRBV12-3 or TRBV12-4, with a weak D call TRBD1 (6 bases). Deletions cut 10 bases from V and 8 bases from J, with 14 bases between. The CDR3 has 11 amino acids. This CDR3 reads CATEGGKGYTF. In DNA form, the CDR3 reads TGTGCCACAGAGGGGGGGAAGGGCTACACCTTC.

This clonotype was seen once. This chain uses TRBV9 with TRBJ1-2; D is undetermined. The germline gives CDR1 SGDLS, CDR2 YYNGEE. V gave up 4 bases and J gave up 3 bases, with 10 bases separating them. The CDR3 is 13 residues long. CDR3 sequence: CASSPNTDYGYTF. Written as DNA, the CDR3 is TGTGCCAGCAGCCCGAATACAGACTATGGCTACACCTTC.

This clonotype was seen only a few times. J is TRBJ2-7 and V is TRBV28, with TRBD1 matching over 7 bases. CDR3 length: 14 residues. Germline CDR1 and CDR2: MDHEN and SYDVKM. Trimming removed 4 bases from V and 3 bases from J; junction bases left unmatched: 6. The chain's CDR3 is CASSSPRDSYEQYV. In nucleotides, the CDR3 is TGTGCCAGCAGTTCACCCCGGGACAGCTACGAGCAGTACGTC.

The chain uses TRBV11-2 and TRBJ2-1; D may be TRBD1 (5 bases). The CDR3 sequence is 16 residues long. The ends were cut back, 1 base at V and 2 bases at J, with 12 bases in the middle. The germline V gene encodes CDR1 SGHAT and CDR2 FQNNGV. The CDR3 reads CASSLGGQGPYNEQFF. The CDR3 DNA follows: TGTGCCAGCAGCTTAGGAGGTCAGGGCCCCTACAATGAGCAGTTCTTC.

V usage is TRBV4-1 and J usage is TRBJ2-5, with TRBD2 matching 7 bases. With 0 bases clipped from V and 1 base from J, the junction kept 8 bases outside the gene matches. CDR3 length: 17 residues. Germline V gene sequence: CDR1 MGHRA, CDR2 YSYEKL. The DNA for the CDR3 is TGCGCCAGCAGCCAAGATTTAACGGGGGGACTCCAAGAGACCCAGTACTTC. As protein: CASSQDLTGGLQETQYF.

This clonotype was seen at least ten times. The genes are TRBV6-5 and TRBJ2-2; 8 positions match TRBD2. The CDR3 consists of 17 residues. Germline V lookup: CDR1 MNHEY, CDR2 SVGAGI. The V gene end was trimmed by 6 bases and the J gene end by 4 bases; junction bases not matched to a gene: 13. The CDR3 region has the DNA TGTGCCAGCAGCCGGCCGATCGGGGGGGGATCCACCGGGGAGCTGTTTTTT. Its protein is CASSRPIGGGSTGELFF.

This clonotype has just a few counts. The chain joins TRBV4-2 to TRBJ2-2; no clear D gene. Trimming left V 5 bases short and J 6 bases short, with 7 bases between. From germline, CDR1 is LGHNA and CDR2 YNFKEQ. CDR3 length: 12 residues. CDR3: CASSNQPGELFF. In DNA, the CDR3 is TGTGCCAGCAGCAACCAACCCGGGGAGCTGTTTTTT.

This sequence joins TRBV13 and TRBJ2-3, with TRBD1 matching over 8 bases. Germline V gene lookup returns CDR1 PRHDT and CDR2 FYEKMQ (reference sequence). The CDR3 spans 17 residues. J gave up 1 base and V 0 bases, and 6 bases lay outside the gene matches. The DNA for the CDR3 is TGTGCCAGCAGCTTAGGGGACAGGGAATGGGGCACAGATACGCAGTATTTT. Translated, it gives CASSLGDREWGTDTQYF.

This clonotype came up a few times. The chain employs TRBV7-8 and TRBJ1-1, with a weak D call TRBD1 (6 bases). CDR3 size: 14 residues. V was pared by 5 bases and J by 6 bases, with 16 bases between. Germline lookup yields CDR1 SGHVS and CDR2 FQNEAQ. DNA of the CDR3: TGTGCCAGCAGCGAGTGGGACGAGGGGGCTGAAGCTTTCTTT. Its translation is CASSEWDEGAEAFF.

This clonotype was observed a few times. The rearrangement links TRBV13 to TRBJ2-6; D uncertain. From germline, CDR1 is PRHDT and CDR2 FYEKMQ (reference sequence). V was clipped by 5 bases and J by 0 bases, with 8 bases between them. The CDR3 loop spans 15 amino acids. CDR3 bases: TGTGCCAGCAGCCTACATCACTCTGGGGCCAACGTCCTGACTTTC. Translating it yields CASSLHHSGANVLTF.

The chain recombines TRBV6-2 or TRBV6-3 with TRBJ2-1; D call uncertain. This CDR3 comprises 17 residues. CDR1 is MNHEY, CDR2 SVGEGT, per germline. Trimming pared 5 bases from V and 9 bases from J, leaving 26 bases between. CDR3 loop: CASSPPEASSAYCEQFF. In nucleotides, the CDR3 is TGTGCCAGCAGTCCCCCCGAGGCATCTTCAGCCTATTGTGAGCAGTTCTTC.

The chain combines TRBV7-9 with TRBJ2-7; 11 bases agree with TRBD1. The CDR3 extends over 13 amino acids. Germline V gene data show CDR1 as SEHNR and CDR2 as FQNEAQ (reference sequence). V was pared by 5 bases and J by 4 bases, with 1 base of the junction left unmatched. CDR3 loop: CASSGQGAYEQYV. The DNA for the CDR3 is TGTGCCAGCAGCGGACAGGGGGCATACGAGCAGTACGTC.

The rearrangement joins TRBV4-1 to TRBJ2-3; D is uncertain. There are 16 residues in the CDR3. CDR1 MGHRA and CDR2 YSYEKL come from the germline V gene. Trimming left V 0 bases short and J 3 bases short, with 13 bases between. The CDR3 reads CASSQDGALGTDTQYF. The CDR3 bases are TGCGCCAGCAGCCAAGACGGTGCGTTAGGAACAGATACGCAGTATTTT.

The sample holds a few counts of this clonotype. The chain combines TRBV20-1 with TRBJ1-6; D is perhaps TRBD1 (6 bases). Germline CDR1 is DFQATT and CDR2 is SNEGSKA (reference sequence). V gave up 2 bases and J gave up 0 bases, with 17 bases separating them. The CDR3 runs to 18 residues. The CDR3 DNA is TGCAGTGCTAGAAAGGGACAACTACTTACCTCCTATAATTCACCCCTCCACTTT. Translating it yields CSARKGQLLTSYNSPLHF.

This clonotype was detected a few times. The chain recombines TRBV20-1 with TRBJ2-1; D may be TRBD1 (6 bases). Germline V lookup: CDR1 DFQATT, CDR2 SNEGSKA (reference sequence). The CDR3 spans 17 residues. V lost 1 base to trimming and J lost 9 bases, with 25 bases between them. CDR3 bases: TGCAGTGCTAGAGTCGTTAAGGTGGACAGAGGTATTGGTGAGCAGTTCTTC. Its protein is CSARVVKVDRGIGEQFF.

This clonotype was seen only a few times. The rearrangement joins TRBV5-6 to TRBJ2-5; either TRBD1 or TRBD2 may supply D (7 bases each). Trimming pared 1 base from V and 7 bases from J, leaving 11 bases between. Germline-derived CDR1 and CDR2 are SGHDT and YYEEEE. The CDR3 is 13 residues long. The CDR3: CASSLQGGRTQYF. CDR3 nucleotides: TGTGCCAGCAGCTTGCAGGGGGGGCGGACCCAGTACTTC.

This clonotype was seen a handful of times. The chain uses TRBV6-5 and TRBJ1-2; D perhaps matches TRBD1 (5 bases). V was cut by 4 bases and J by 8 bases, with 11 bases left in between. The germline gives CDR1 MNHEY, CDR2 SVGAGI. This CDR3 comprises 12 residues. CDR3 residues: CASSFRGRGYTF. The CDR3, as DNA: TGTGCCAGCAGTTTCCGGGGACGCGGCTACACCTTC.

The genes are TRBV25-1 and TRBJ2-7, with D uncertain. CDR3 length: 11 residues. Trimming pared 4 bases from V and 6 bases from J, leaving 7 bases between. Germline CDR1 and CDR2: MGHDK and SYGVNS. The CDR3 sequence is CASSVALEQYF. CDR3 nucleotide sequence: TGTGCCAGCAGTGTTGCCCTCGAGCAGTACTTC.

There are a few counts of this clonotype. This chain connects TRBV5-1 to TRBJ1-2; D perhaps matches TRBD1 (5 bases). The CDR3 consists of 18 residues. Looked up from germline, CDR1 is SGHRS and CDR2 is YFSETQ. The V and J ends lost 0 bases and 4 bases respectively, with 22 bases between them. Written as DNA, the CDR3 is TGCGCCAGCAGCTTGGGAGGTATTGAGGGACCGCCCAGCTATGGCTACACCTTC. Amino acid sequence: CASSLGGIEGPPSYGYTF. Full variable domain (remainder filled in from reference TRBV5-1 and TRBJ1-2): KAGVTQTPRYLIKTRGQQVTLSCSPISGHRSVSWYQQTPGQGLQFLFEYFSETQRNKGNFPGRFSGRQFSNSRSEMNVSTLELGDSALYLCASSLGGIEGPPSYGYTFGSGTRLTVV.